These 29 T cell receptor beta chains share one sample of origin, sequenced in a study of cytomegalovirus exposure and HLA in healthy donors. Researchers ran the PCR with 60 Vbeta and 13 Jbeta primers. Here immunoSEQ multiplex PCR was the method, and the copy in TCRdb shows in-frame clones only, minus some. The sample records 100,000 to 150,000 clones, about 80% being singletons. Input material: PBMCs. The receptors were sampled from a woman in her forties in good health and CMV-seronegative.

This chain joins TRBV19 and TRBJ2-7; 9 bases map to TRBD1. Germline V gene sequence: CDR1 LNHDA, CDR2 SQIVND (reference sequence). V was pared by 5 bases and J by 2 bases, with 7 bases of the junction left unmatched. The length of the CDR3 is 15 residues. DNA for the CDR3: TGTGCCAGTAGTTCCGTGACAGGGGGAACCTACGAGCAGTACTTC. Translated, it gives CASSSVTGGTYEQYF.

This clone occurred once. The rearrangement joins TRBV7-9 to TRBJ2-3, with D tentatively TRBD2 (6 bases). Trimming cost V 8 bases and J 3 bases, with 21 bases left between them. Per germline, CDR1 SEHNR and CDR2 FQNEAQ (reference sequence). This CDR3 spans 16 amino acids. This CDR3 is CASLFRLPEGTDTQYF. The CDR3 DNA reads TGTGCCAGCCTCTTCAGGCTCCCGGAGGGTACAGATACGCAGTATTTT.

V is TRBV4-3 and J is TRBJ1-2, with D unclear. The ends were cut back, 0 bases at V and 4 bases at J, with 12 bases in the middle. The CDR3 runs 15 residues. Germline CDR1 LGHNA, CDR2 YSLEER. The CDR3 DNA reads TGCGCCAGCAGCCAAGAGCAGGATGGATCCTATGGCTACACCTTC. Translating it yields CASSQEQDGSYGYTF.

This clone was picked up one time. The chain joins TRBV15 to TRBJ2-7, with TRBD1 as a possible D gene (6 bases). The CDR3 contains 15 residues. The germline V gene has CDR1 LNHNV and CDR2 YYDKDF (reference sequence). With 5 bases removed from V and 0 bases from J, the gap between germline ends came to 14 bases. The CDR3, as DNA: TGTGCCACCAGCCTAGACAGGTTATTCTCCTACGAGCAGTACTTC. Amino acids: CATSLDRLFSYEQYF.

This chain links TRBV9 with TRBJ2-5; 8 bases map to TRBD1. The trim removed 4 bases at V and 3 bases at J, leaving 5 bases unmatched. The CDR3 runs 14 residues. The germline CDR1 and CDR2 sequences are SGDLS and YYNGEE. This CDR3 is CASSRTGGKETQYF. The CDR3 region has the DNA TGTGCCAGCAGCAGAACAGGGGGGAAAGAGACCCAGTACTTC.

The chain has TRBV6-1 and TRBJ2-7; a possible D gene is TRBD2 (6 bases). Trimming took off 6 bases at V and 2 bases at J, with 17 bases between the two ends. The CDR3 sequence is 15 residues long. Looked up from germline, CDR1 is MNHNS and CDR2 is SASEGT. CDR3 region: CASSRYGPGAYEQYF. The CDR3 DNA follows: TGTGCCAGCAGCAGATATGGCCCGGGGGCCTACGAGCAGTACTTC.

The chain carries TRBV9 and TRBJ2-2, with D tentatively TRBD2 (6 bases). This CDR3 is built from 15 residues. V was pared by 3 bases and J by 5 bases, with 14 bases between. Germline CDR1 is SGDLS and CDR2 is YYNGEE. The CDR3 reads CASSDLAYGTGELFF. CDR3 sequence (DNA): TGTGCCAGCAGCGACCTAGCGTATGGGACCGGGGAGCTGTTTTTT. Full variable domain (missing parts from reference TRBV9 and TRBJ2-2): DSGVTQTPKHLITATGQRVTLRCSPRSGDLSVYWYQQSLDQGLQFLIQYYNGEERAKGNILERFSAQQFPDLHSELNLSSLELGDSALYFCASSDLAYGTGELFFGEGSRLTVL.

The chain has TRBV7-2 and TRBJ2-7; D remains unclear. The V end was cut by 8 bases, the J end by 6 bases, with 11 bases between. Germline values: CDR1 SGHTA, CDR2 FQGNSA. The CDR3 has 11 amino acids. CDR3 DNA sequence: TGTGCCAGCGGCATTCCGGGCGAGCAGTACTTC. Its protein product is CASGIPGEQYF.

The chain recombines TRBV9 with TRBJ2-3; possibly TRBD2 for D (6 bases). This CDR3 comprises 15 residues. Between the trimmed V and J ends, which lost 0 bases and 5 bases, there was a span of 13 bases. Germline V gene lookup returns CDR1 SGDLS and CDR2 YYNGEE. CDR3 residues: CASSVAEPGGDTQYF. As DNA, the CDR3 is TGTGCCAGCAGCGTAGCCGAGCCCGGGGGAGATACGCAGTATTTT.

The V call is TRBV4-1, the J call TRBJ2-2; 7 bases are shared with TRBD1. This CDR3 is built from 15 residues. J was trimmed by 2 bases and V by 4 bases; bases with no gene match: 4. In germline, CDR1 is MGHRA, CDR2 YSYEKL. As DNA, the CDR3 is TGCGCCAGCAGCCTCGGGACAGTTAACACCGGGGAGCTGTTTTTT. Residues: CASSLGTVNTGELFF.

V usage is TRBV11-2 and J usage is TRBJ1-6; D perhaps matches TRBD1 (5 bases). Germline values: CDR1 SGHAT, CDR2 FQNNGV. CDR3 size: 12 residues. Trimming pared 2 bases from V and 10 bases from J, leaving 6 bases between. The CDR3 DNA sequence: TGTGCCAGCAGCTTACCAGGGTCACCCCTCCACTTT. This codes for CASSLPGSPLHF.

V and J are TRBV29-1 and TRBJ2-1, with D perhaps TRBD1 (7 bases). The CDR3 has 9 amino acids. Germline V lookup: CDR1 SQVTM, CDR2 ANQGSEA. The CDR3 here is CAGGNEQFF. In nucleotides, the CDR3 is TGCGCAGGGGGGAATGAGCAGTTCTTC.

CDR3 DNA sequence: TGCAGCGTTCTAGGTTTAGGCGAGCAGTACTTC. It encodes CSVLGLGEQYF. The V call is TRBV29-1, the J call TRBJ2-7; no definite D call. The V end lost 5 bases, the J end lost 6 bases, and 11 bases lay between the germline ends. The CDR3 consists of 11 residues. From germline, CDR1 is SQVTM and CDR2 ANQGSEA.

The chain uses TRBV28 and TRBJ1-2; 11 positions match TRBD1. With V trimmed by 2 bases and J by 7 bases, 3 bases remained unmatched. CDR3 length: 14 amino acids. Germline values: CDR1 MDHEN, CDR2 SYDVKM. The CDR3 spells CASSLGQGAGGYTF. The CDR3 DNA follows: TGTGCCAGCAGTTTAGGACAGGGGGCGGGTGGCTACACCTTC.

This chain links TRBV7-9 with TRBJ2-3, with a weak D call TRBD2 (6 bases). The germline V gene has CDR1 SEHNR and CDR2 FQNEAQ (reference sequence). The germline V and J ends were trimmed by 5 bases and 6 bases, with 18 bases remaining between them. The CDR3 has 15 residues. In nucleotides, the CDR3 is TGTGCCAGCAGCCATAGGGCGGGGAGAGGGGATACGCAGTATTTT. This translates into CASSHRAGRGDTQYF.

V is TRBV7-9 and J is TRBJ2-7; no clear D gene. V was cut by 5 bases and J by 1 base, with 3 bases left in between. The CDR3 covers 11 residues. Germline-derived CDR1 and CDR2 are SEHNR and FQNEAQ (reference sequence). CDR3: CASSPSYEQYF. As DNA, the CDR3 is TGTGCCAGCAGCCCTTCCTACGAGCAGTACTTC.

V and J are TRBV4-1 and TRBJ1-3; possibly TRBD1 for D (5 bases). The CDR3 is made up of 20 amino acids. CDR1 and CDR2 from the germline V gene are MGHRA and YSYEKL. The V gene lost 0 bases and the J gene lost 0 bases, with 21 bases spanning the gap. The CDR3 DNA is TGCGCCAGCAGCCAAGATTTAAAAAGCGGGGCCACCTACTCTGGAAACACCATATATTTT. Translated: CASSQDLKSGATYSGNTIYF.

V gene TRBV10-3 combines with J gene TRBJ2-3, with 12 nucleotides matching TRBD2. Germline CDR1 and CDR2: ENHRY and SYGVKD. This CDR3 is built from 13 residues. The trim removed 10 bases at V and 3 bases at J, leaving 2 bases unmatched. This CDR3 is CATGLAGTDTQYF. DNA for the CDR3: TGTGCCACGGGACTAGCGGGTACAGATACGCAGTATTTT.

The chain combines TRBV5-6 with TRBJ1-2; the D gene is possibly TRBD1 (5 bases). CDR1 and CDR2 (germline): SGHDT, YYEEEE. This CDR3 is 14 amino acids long. Trimming removed 1 base from V and 8 bases from J, with 15 bases in between. CDR3: CASSLLAGEGGYTF. Here the CDR3 DNA reads TGTGCCAGCAGCTTGCTGGCGGGGGAAGGGGGCTACACCTTC.

V gene TRBV7-2 combines with J gene TRBJ2-5; D is ambiguous. Judging by the DNA end, TRBJ2-7 fits better; the J call may be wrong. Germline V gene sequence: CDR1 SGHTA, CDR2 FQGNSA. This CDR3 has 14 amino acids. The CDR3 coding sequence is TGTGCCAGCAGCTCCCATAGGAGCTCCTACGAGCAGTACTTC. Its protein product is CASSSHRSSYEQYF.

This clone was seen once. The V and J genes are TRBV7-6 and TRBJ2-1; a weak D match, TRBD1 (6 bases). Per the germline V gene, CDR1 is SGHVS and CDR2 is FNYEAQ. The CDR3 contains 14 residues. V lost 5 bases and J 7 bases, leaving 15 bases between the germline ends. CDR3 amino acids: CASSVTGSRNEQFF. The CDR3 DNA follows: TGTGCCAGCAGCGTAACAGGGTCCAGGAATGAGCAGTTCTTC.

This clone appeared once. The gene calls are TRBV28 and TRBJ2-3, with 10 bases aligning to TRBD1. Germline loops: CDR1 MDHEN, CDR2 SYDVKM. The junction had 12 bases not matched to a gene; V was cut back by 6 bases and J by 9 bases. The CDR3 length is 15 residues. The CDR3 region has the DNA TGTGCCAGCAGGGGGACAGGGGAGAGGACAGCGACGCAGTATTTT. Protein product: CASRGTGERTATQYF.

This sequence joins TRBV18 and TRBJ1-1; TRBD1 matches 7 bases. V was pared by 3 bases and J by 4 bases, with 8 bases of the junction left unmatched. Germline CDR1 and CDR2: KGHSH and LQKENI. This CDR3 spans 15 amino acids. For the CDR3, the DNA is TGTGCCAGCTCACCCACAGGGGAAGTCGGCACTGAAGCTTTCTTT. Translated: CASSPTGEVGTEAFF.

The CDR3 spells CASSPVAAGELFF. The CDR3 bases are TGTGCCAGCAGCCCTGTGGCGGCCGGGGAGCTGTTTTTT. This chain connects TRBV7-3 to TRBJ2-2; D is undetermined. There are 13 residues in the CDR3. Germline V gene data show CDR1 as SGHTA and CDR2 as FQGTGA. The germline V and J ends were trimmed by 5 bases and 6 bases, with 10 bases remaining between them.

V gene TRBV9 combines with J gene TRBJ2-3; weak D call: TRBD2 (5 bases). Trimming removed 3 bases at V and 3 bases at J, with 8 bases between. Germline-derived CDR1 and CDR2 are SGDLS and YYNGEE. CDR3 length: 13 residues. The CDR3 spells CASSAAGTDTQYF. The CDR3 DNA is TGTGCCAGCAGCGCCGCGGGTACAGATACGCAGTATTTT.

V and J are TRBV5-1 and TRBJ2-5, with 11 bases lining up with TRBD2. J gave up 5 bases and V 3 bases, and 9 bases lay outside the gene matches. The CDR3 length is 16 residues. CDR1 is SGHRS, CDR2 YFSETQ, per germline. CDR3 in DNA: TGCGCCAGCAGCTCCTTAGCGGGAGGGCCGGTGGAGACCCAGTACTTC. As protein: CASSSLAGGPVETQYF.

The chain joins TRBV12-5 to TRBJ1-1, with a possible D match to TRBD1 (5 bases). Per the germline V gene, CDR1 is LGHNT and CDR2 is FRNRAP. Trimming removed 6 bases from V and 1 base from J, with 6 bases in between. This CDR3 spans 12 amino acids. CDR3 sequence (DNA): TGTGCTAGTGGGACAGCGAACACTGAAGCTTTCTTT. This sequence encodes CASGTANTEAFF. The full variable domain, its missing parts supplied by reference TRBV12-5 and TRBJ1-1, is DARVTQTPRHKVTEMGQEVTMRCQPILGHNTVFWYRQTMMQGLELLAYFRNRAPLDDSGMPKDRFSAEMPDATLATLKIQPSEPRDSAVYFCASGTANTEAFFGQGTRLTVV.

This sequence joins TRBV4-3 and TRBJ2-7; perhaps TRBD2 as D (6 bases). This CDR3 comprises 18 residues. CDR1 and CDR2 from the germline V gene are LGHNA and YSLEER. Deletions cut 0 bases from V and 4 bases from J, with 22 bases between. Written as DNA, the CDR3 is TGCGCCAGCAGCCAAGATTTGGGGACTGGTGGGAGTATTTACGAGCAGTACTTC. As protein: CASSQDLGTGGSIYEQYF.

The chain links TRBV18 to TRBJ2-7, with 7 bases aligning to TRBD2. Germline V gene sequence: CDR1 KGHSH, CDR2 LQKENI. There are 14 residues in the CDR3. V was clipped by 0 bases and J by 4 bases; unmatched bases: 3. The CDR3 nucleotides are TGTGCCAGCTCACCACCGGGAGGGTCGTACGAGCAGTACTTC. Translated: CASSPPGGSYEQYF.